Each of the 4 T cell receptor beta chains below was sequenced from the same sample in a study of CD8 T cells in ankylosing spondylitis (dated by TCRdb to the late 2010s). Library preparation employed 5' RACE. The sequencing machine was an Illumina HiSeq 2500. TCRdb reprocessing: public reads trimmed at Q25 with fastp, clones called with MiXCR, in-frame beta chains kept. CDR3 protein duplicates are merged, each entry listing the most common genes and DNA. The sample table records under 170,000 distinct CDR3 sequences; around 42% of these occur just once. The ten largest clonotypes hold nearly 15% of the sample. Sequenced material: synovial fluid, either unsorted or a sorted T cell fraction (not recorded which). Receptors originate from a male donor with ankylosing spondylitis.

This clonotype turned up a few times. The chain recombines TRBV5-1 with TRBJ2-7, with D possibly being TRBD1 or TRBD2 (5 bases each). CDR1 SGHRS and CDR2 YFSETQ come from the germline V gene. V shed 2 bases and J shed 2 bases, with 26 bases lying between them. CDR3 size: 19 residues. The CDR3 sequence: CASSFRDEVFRSPPYEQYF. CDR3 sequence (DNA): TGCGCCAGCAGCTTCCGGGACGAAGTCTTCAGATCCCCCCCCTACGAGCAGTACTTC. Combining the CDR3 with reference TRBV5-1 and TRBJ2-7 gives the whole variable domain KAGVTQTPRYLIKTRGQQVTLSCSPISGHRSVSWYQQTPGQGLQFLFEYFSETQRNKGNFPGRFSGRQFSNSRSEMNVSTLELGDSALYLCASSFRDEVFRSPPYEQYFGPGTRLTVT.

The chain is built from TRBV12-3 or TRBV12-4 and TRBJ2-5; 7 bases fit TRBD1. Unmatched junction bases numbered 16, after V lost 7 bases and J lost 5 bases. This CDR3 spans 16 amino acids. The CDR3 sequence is CASTSAGTVIFETQYF. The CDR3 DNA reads TGTGCCAGCACCTCAGCCGGGACAGTCATCTTTGAGACCCAGTACTTC.

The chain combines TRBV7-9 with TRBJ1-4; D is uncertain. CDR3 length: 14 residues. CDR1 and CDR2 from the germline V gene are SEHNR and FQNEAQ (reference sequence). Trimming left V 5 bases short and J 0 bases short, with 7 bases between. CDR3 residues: CASSRSATNEKLFF. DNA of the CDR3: TGTGCCAGCAGCCGAAGTGCAACTAATGAAAAACTGTTTTTT.

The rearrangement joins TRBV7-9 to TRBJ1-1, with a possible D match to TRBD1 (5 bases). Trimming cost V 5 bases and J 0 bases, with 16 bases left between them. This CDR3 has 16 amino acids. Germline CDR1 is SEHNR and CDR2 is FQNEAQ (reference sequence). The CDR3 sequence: CASSTRGGFMNTEAFF. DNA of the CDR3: TGTGCCAGCAGCACCCGGGGCGGATTTATGAACACTGAAGCTTTCTTT.